These T cell receptor beta chains were read from a single sample in a study of T cell responses to AZD1222 COVID-19 vaccine. The table came from immunoSEQ multiplex PCR; TCRdb's copy has only in-frame clones and leaves some out. The table includes over 150,000 clones, roughly 92% detected once. Sequencing was performed on peripheral blood, taken on day 0 of AZD1222 vaccination. The origin of the receptors is an adult in good health. Each CDR3 is given with its conserved first and last residue. Fields, in order: V gene, D gene, clone size, J gene, CDR3 protein, CDR3 DNA. A D gene is named only where the DNA matches it firmly. Size values are once, few and many counts, or a class for expanded clones, and some rows have none.

V gene: TRBV18
D gene: NA
clone size: NA
J gene: TRBJ2-7
CDR3 protein: CASSPPGPVPYEQYF
CDR3 DNA: TGTGCCAGCTCACCACCGGGACCAGTTCCCTACGAGCAGTACTTC

V gene: TRBV7-9
D gene: NA
clone size: NA
J gene: TRBJ1-1
CDR3 protein: CASSLEFEAFF
CDR3 DNA: TGTGCCAGCAGCTTAGAGTTCGAAGCTTTCTTT

V gene: TRBV9
D gene: TRBD1
clone size: NA
J gene: TRBJ2-2
CDR3 protein: CASSVAQGAPGELFF
CDR3 DNA: TGTGCCAGCAGCGTAGCACAGGGGGCGCCCGGGGAGCTGTTTTTT

V gene: TRBV12-1
D gene: NA
clone size: once
J gene: TRBJ2-3
CDR3 protein: CASSLGATNTQYF
CDR3 DNA: TGTGCCAGCAGCTTGGGGGCCACGAATACGCAGTATTTT

V gene: TRBV16
D gene: NA
clone size: NA
J gene: TRBJ1-2
CDR3 protein: CASSQGTAADYGYTF
CDR3 DNA: TGTGCCAGCAGCCAGGGCACGGCTGCGGACTATGGCTACACCTTC

V gene: TRBV3-1/TRBV3-2
D gene: NA
clone size: NA
J gene: TRBJ1-3
CDR3 protein: CASSHSMGRNTIYF
CDR3 DNA: TGTGCCAGCAGCCACTCTATGGGGCGAAACACCATATATTTT

V gene: TRBV2
D gene: TRBD2
clone size: NA
J gene: TRBJ2-1
CDR3 protein: CASSPLAAGGEQFF
CDR3 DNA: TGTGCCAGCAGTCCACTAGCGGCCGGCGGTGAGCAGTTCTTC

V gene: TRBV7-9
D gene: NA
clone size: NA
J gene: TRBJ2-1
CDR3 protein: CASKAGSYNEQFF
CDR3 DNA: TGTGCCAGCAAGGCGGGCTCCTACAATGAGCAGTTCTTC

V gene: TRBV29-1
D gene: NA
clone size: NA
J gene: TRBJ2-5
CDR3 protein: CSVAGRYQETQYF
CDR3 DNA: TGCAGCGTTGCAGGACGGTACCAAGAGACCCAGTACTTC

V gene: TRBV27
D gene: TRBD1
clone size: NA
J gene: TRBJ2-7
CDR3 protein: CASSRDRGLGEQYF
CDR3 DNA: TGTGCCAGCAGTCGGGACAGGGGCCTTGGCGAGCAGTACTTC

V gene: TRBV27
D gene: TRBD1
clone size: NA
J gene: TRBJ1-1
CDR3 protein: CASSLYPGGDEAFF
CDR3 DNA: TGTGCCAGCAGTTTATACCCAGGGGGGGATGAAGCTTTCTTT

V gene: TRBV30
D gene: NA
clone size: NA
J gene: TRBJ1-1
CDR3 protein: CALGREMNTEAFF
CDR3 DNA: TGTGCCTTGGGTCGGGAAATGAACACTGAAGCTTTCTTT

V gene: TRBV18
D gene: NA
clone size: NA
J gene: TRBJ1-1
CDR3 protein: CASSREGEATEAFF
CDR3 DNA: TGTGCCAGCTCACGCGAGGGGGAGGCCACTGAAGCTTTCTTT

V gene: TRBV5-1
D gene: NA
clone size: once
J gene: TRBJ1-2
CDR3 protein: CASSLHGGTNYGYTF
CDR3 DNA: TGCGCCAGCAGCCTCCACGGGGGGACTAACTATGGCTACACCTTC

V gene: TRBV19
D gene: TRBD1
clone size: NA
J gene: TRBJ1-4
CDR3 protein: CASSAQGARNEKLFF
CDR3 DNA: TGTGCCAGTAGTGCTCAGGGGGCGCGGAATGAAAAACTGTTTTTT

V gene: TRBV7-9
D gene: TRBD1
clone size: once
J gene: TRBJ1-2
CDR3 protein: CASSLTGGNNYGYTF
CDR3 DNA: TGTGCCAGCAGCCTAACAGGGGGGAACAACTATGGCTACACCTTC

V gene: TRBV4-1
D gene: TRBD1
clone size: once
J gene: TRBJ1-6
CDR3 protein: CASSRTDRENSPLHF
CDR3 DNA: TGCGCCAGCAGCCGAACGGACAGGGAAAATTCACCCCTCCACTTT

V gene: TRBV9
D gene: NA
clone size: NA
J gene: TRBJ2-3
CDR3 protein: CASSPEPGGTQYF
CDR3 DNA: TGTGCCAGCAGCCCCGAGCCTGGGGGTACGCAGTATTTT

V gene: TRBV7-8
D gene: TRBD1
clone size: NA
J gene: TRBJ1-5
CDR3 protein: CASSLAAGQGYIQPQHF
CDR3 DNA: TGTGCCAGCAGCTTAGCGGCGGGACAGGGGTACATTCAGCCCCAGCATTTT

V gene: TRBV6-2/TRBV6-3
D gene: TRBD1
clone size: NA
J gene: TRBJ1-1
CDR3 protein: CASSYVPTGDTEAFF
CDR3 DNA: TGTGCCAGCAGTTACGTTCCCACAGGGGACACTGAAGCTTTCTTT

V gene: TRBV11-2
D gene: NA
clone size: NA
J gene: TRBJ1-2
CDR3 protein: CASSSWTDGYTF
CDR3 DNA: TGTGCCAGCAGCTCCTGGACAGATGGCTACACCTTC

V gene: TRBV7-8
D gene: NA
clone size: NA
J gene: TRBJ2-7
CDR3 protein: CASSLLRYEQYF
CDR3 DNA: TGTGCCAGCAGCTTATTGCGCTACGAGCAGTACTTC

V gene: TRBV11-2
D gene: TRBD1
clone size: NA
J gene: TRBJ1-2
CDR3 protein: CASSFRPQGTRGYTF
CDR3 DNA: TGTGCCAGCAGCTTTCGACCACAGGGGACTCGAGGCTACACCTTC

V gene: TRBV5-8
D gene: TRBD2
clone size: NA
J gene: TRBJ2-4
CDR3 protein: CASSSGGGGRIRNIQYF
CDR3 DNA: TGTGCCAGCAGCTCAGGCGGGGGGGGCCGGATAAGAAACATTCAGTACTTC

V gene: TRBV7-7
D gene: NA
clone size: NA
J gene: TRBJ2-3
CDR3 protein: CASSLGGVTDTQYF
CDR3 DNA: TGTGCTAGCAGCTTGGGCGGAGTCACAGATACGCAGTATTTT

V gene: TRBV7-2
D gene: TRBD1
clone size: NA
J gene: TRBJ1-4
CDR3 protein: CASSLRPTGRLFF
CDR3 DNA: TGTGCCAGCAGCTTAAGGCCGACAGGGCGGCTGTTTTTT

V gene: TRBV3-1/TRBV3-2
D gene: NA
clone size: NA
J gene: TRBJ1-6
CDR3 protein: CASSHYGAGNSPLHF
CDR3 DNA: TGTGCCAGCAGCCACTACGGGGCTGGCAATTCACCCCTCCACTTT

V gene: TRBV18
D gene: NA
clone size: NA
J gene: TRBJ2-2
CDR3 protein: CASSPDRSNTGELFF
CDR3 DNA: TGTGCCAGCTCACCAGACAGATCGAACACCGGGGAGCTGTTTTTT

V gene: TRBV5-1
D gene: TRBD2
clone size: NA
J gene: TRBJ2-2
CDR3 protein: CASSLDGRETGELFF
CDR3 DNA: TGCGCCAGCAGCTTGGATGGGAGGGAGACCGGGGAGCTGTTTTTT

V gene: TRBV7-7
D gene: NA
clone size: NA
J gene: TRBJ1-4
CDR3 protein: CASSLASLAARSNEKLFF
CDR3 DNA: TGTGCTAGCAGCTTAGCTTCTCTCGCAGCCCGATCTAATGAAAAACTGTTTTTT

V gene: TRBV3-1/TRBV3-2
D gene: NA
clone size: few
J gene: TRBJ1-2
CDR3 protein: CASSQGTLLYGYTF
CDR3 DNA: TGTGCCAGCAGCCAAGGCACACTCCTCTATGGCTACACCTTC

V gene: TRBV3-1/TRBV3-2
D gene: NA
clone size: once
J gene: TRBJ1-2
CDR3 protein: CASSPGQVYGYTF
CDR3 DNA: TGTGCCAGCAGCCCCGGACAAGTCTATGGCTACACCTTC

V gene: TRBV5-1
D gene: NA
clone size: NA
J gene: TRBJ1-1
CDR3 protein: CASSLVSGERIVFF
CDR3 DNA: TGCGCCAGCAGCTTGGTTTCAGGAGAAAGGATCGTTTTCTTT

V gene: TRBV7-3
D gene: NA
clone size: many
J gene: TRBJ2-5
CDR3 protein: CASSLRMSGTQYF
CDR3 DNA: TGTGCCAGCAGCTTACGGATGTCGGGGACCCAGTACTTC

V gene: TRBV4-2
D gene: TRBD2
clone size: NA
J gene: TRBJ2-1
CDR3 protein: CASSQRTSGGNYNEQFF
CDR3 DNA: TGTGCCAGCAGCCAGCGGACTAGCGGGGGGAATTACAATGAGCAGTTCTTC

V gene: TRBV6-4
D gene: TRBD1
clone size: NA
J gene: TRBJ1-2
CDR3 protein: CASRPGQGYGYTF
CDR3 DNA: TGTGCCAGCAGACCGGGACAGGGGTATGGCTACACCTTC

V gene: TRBV2
D gene: NA
clone size: NA
J gene: TRBJ1-6
CDR3 protein: CASMGETVSPLHF
CDR3 DNA: TGTGCCAGCATGGGGGAGACAGTTTCACCCCTCCACTTT

V gene: TRBV30
D gene: NA
clone size: NA
J gene: TRBJ1-4
CDR3 protein: CAWRLSGRPGKLFF
CDR3 DNA: TGTGCCTGGAGGCTTAGCGGCAGGCCGGGAAAACTGTTTTTT

V gene: TRBV7-3
D gene: TRBD1
clone size: NA
J gene: TRBJ2-7
CDR3 protein: CASSPHRGSHEQYF
CDR3 DNA: TGTGCCAGCAGCCCACACAGGGGTTCCCACGAGCAGTACTTC

V gene: TRBV11-2
D gene: NA
clone size: NA
J gene: TRBJ1-2
CDR3 protein: CASSLEVFAMGAYGYTF
CDR3 DNA: TGTGCCAGCAGCTTAGAGGTATTCGCTATGGGGGCCTATGGCTACACCTTC